A single sample gave rise to the 9 T cell receptor beta chains below, sequenced in a study of PD-L1 blockade in urothelial cancer. The method was immunoSEQ multiplex PCR; TCRdb's version includes in-frame clones alone and lacks a portion of them. The sample has roughly 32,000 clones, around 80% seen once; the top ten hold about 29%. The input for sequencing was PBMCs, taken around atezolizumab (anti-PD-L1) treatment. The receptors derive from a man in his sixties with urothelial cancer.

The chain joins TRBV19 to TRBJ1-2, with D perhaps TRBD1 (5 bases). The germline gives CDR1 LNHDA, CDR2 SQIVND (reference sequence). The CDR3 extends over 15 amino acids. V dropped 3 bases and J dropped 2 bases, with 13 bases sitting between them. The DNA for the CDR3 is TGTGCCAGTAGTATCTCGGCGGACAAAAACTATGGCTACACCTTC. This gives the protein CASSISADKNYGYTF.

The chain employs TRBV29-1 and TRBJ1-2; no clear D. The CDR3 consists of 10 residues. Germline CDR1 and CDR2: SQVTM and ANQGSEA. Trimming cost V 3 bases and J 8 bases, with 7 bases left between them. The CDR3 DNA sequence: TGCAGCGTTGAGGGAGGGGGCTACACCTTC. It specifies CSVEGGGYTF.

The chain uses TRBV5-4 and TRBJ2-5; tentative D call: TRBD2 (5 bases). V lost 1 base and J 1 base, leaving 5 bases between the germline ends. Germline V gene lookup returns CDR1 SGHNT and CDR2 YYREEE (reference sequence). CDR3 length: 13 amino acids. The CDR3 sequence is CASSLRGQETQYF. Written as DNA, the CDR3 is TGTGCCAGCAGCTTGCGGGGCCAAGAGACCCAGTACTTC.

The chain employs TRBV19 and TRBJ1-6; TRBD1 is a possible D gene (5 bases). CDR1 LNHDA and CDR2 SQIVND come from the germline V gene (reference sequence). CDR3 size: 15 residues. Trimming took off 1 base at V and 7 bases at J, with 11 bases between the two ends. The CDR3 nucleotides are TGTGCCAGTAGTATAGTAGGGGTAGGCAATTCACCCCTCCACTTT. It yields the protein CASSIVGVGNSPLHF.

The V gene is TRBV7-8, the J gene TRBJ1-2; D possibly corresponds to TRBD1 (5 bases). Trimming stripped 5 bases from V and 4 bases from J, with 14 bases between. CDR3 length equals 14 residues. Germline assignment: CDR1 SGHVS and CDR2 FQNEAQ. CDR3 DNA: TGTGCCAGCAGCGCGGGGACGGTGGGCTATGGCTACACCTTC. Translating gives CASSAGTVGYGYTF.

The chain is built from TRBV6-1 and TRBJ2-7, with a possible D match to TRBD2 (6 bases). V dropped 0 bases and J dropped 3 bases, with 27 bases sitting between them. Per germline, CDR1 MNHNS and CDR2 SASEGT. This CDR3 region has 20 residues. CDR3 sequence: CASSEAPRGLGPTWRYEQYF. CDR3 nucleotides: TGTGCCAGCAGTGAAGCGCCGAGGGGACTGGGTCCTACGTGGCGCTACGAGCAGTACTTC.

V is TRBV7-3 and J is TRBJ2-3; 10 bases agree with TRBD2. With V trimmed by 5 bases and J by 3 bases, 5 bases remained unmatched. This CDR3 is 15 amino acids long. The germline CDR1 and CDR2 sequences are SGHTA and FQGTGA. CDR3: CASSRSSGGTDTQYF. In DNA, the CDR3 is TGTGCCAGCAGCCGTTCTAGCGGGGGAACAGATACGCAGTATTTT.

The CDR3 loop is CAISDTIFNTEAFF. In DNA, the CDR3 is TGTGCCATCAGTGATACTATTTTTAACACTGAAGCTTTCTTT. The rearrangement links TRBV10-3 to TRBJ1-1; D is unclear. Germline V lookup: CDR1 ENHRY, CDR2 SYGVKD. V dropped 3 bases and J dropped 2 bases, with 10 bases sitting between them. The CDR3 has 14 amino acids.

This clone came up many times. The chain couples TRBV30 to TRBJ2-3; no clear D. Trimming took 5 bases from V and 6 from J, leaving 15 bases between them. Germline assignment: CDR1 GTSNPN and CDR2 SVGIG (reference sequence). The CDR3 totals 13 residues. CDR3 region: CAWGFIAGDTQYF. DNA of the CDR3: TGTGCCTGGGGCTTCATAGCTGGGGATACGCAGTATTTT.